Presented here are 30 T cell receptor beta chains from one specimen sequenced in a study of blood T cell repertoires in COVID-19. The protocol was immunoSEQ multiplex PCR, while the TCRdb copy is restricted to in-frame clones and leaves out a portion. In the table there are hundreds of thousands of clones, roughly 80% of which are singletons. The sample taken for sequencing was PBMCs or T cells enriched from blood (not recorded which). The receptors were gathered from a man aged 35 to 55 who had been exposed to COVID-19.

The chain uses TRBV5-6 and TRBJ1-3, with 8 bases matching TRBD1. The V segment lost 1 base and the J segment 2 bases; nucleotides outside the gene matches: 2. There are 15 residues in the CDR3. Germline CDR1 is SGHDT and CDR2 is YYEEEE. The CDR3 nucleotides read TGTGCCAGCAGCTTGCAGGGGGCTGCTGGAAACACCATATATTTT. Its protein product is CASSLQGAAGNTIYF.

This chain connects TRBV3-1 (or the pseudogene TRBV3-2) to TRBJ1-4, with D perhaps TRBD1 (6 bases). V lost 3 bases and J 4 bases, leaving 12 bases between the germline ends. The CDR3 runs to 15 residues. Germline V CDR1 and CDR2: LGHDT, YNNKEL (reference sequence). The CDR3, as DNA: TGTGCCAGCAGCCACACGGACAGCCGTAATGAAAAACTGTTTTTT. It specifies CASSHTDSRNEKLFF.

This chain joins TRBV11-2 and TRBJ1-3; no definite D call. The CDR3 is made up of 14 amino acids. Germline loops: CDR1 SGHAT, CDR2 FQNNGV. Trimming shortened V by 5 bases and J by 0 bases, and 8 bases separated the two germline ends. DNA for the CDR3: TGTGCCAGCAGCAGGAGTTACTCTGGAAACACCATATATTTT. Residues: CASSRSYSGNTIYF.

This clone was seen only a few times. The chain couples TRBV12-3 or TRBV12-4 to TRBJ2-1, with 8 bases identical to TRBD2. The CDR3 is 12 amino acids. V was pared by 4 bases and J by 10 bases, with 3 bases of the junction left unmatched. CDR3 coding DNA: TGTGCCAGCAGTTCCCTAGCGGGCGAGCAGTTCTTC. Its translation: CASSSLAGEQFF.

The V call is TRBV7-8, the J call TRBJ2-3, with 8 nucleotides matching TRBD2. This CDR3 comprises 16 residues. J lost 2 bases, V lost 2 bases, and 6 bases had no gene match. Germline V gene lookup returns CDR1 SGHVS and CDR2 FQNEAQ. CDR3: CASSLMLTSATDTQYF. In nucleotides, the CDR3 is TGTGCCAGCAGCTTAATGTTGACTAGCGCCACAGATACGCAGTATTTT.

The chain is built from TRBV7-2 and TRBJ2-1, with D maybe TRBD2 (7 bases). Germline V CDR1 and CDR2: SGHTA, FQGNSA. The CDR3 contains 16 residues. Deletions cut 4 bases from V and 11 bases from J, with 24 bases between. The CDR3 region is CASSYWGGPHGPQQFF. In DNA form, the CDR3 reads TGTGCCAGCAGCTATTGGGGGGGCCCACACGGTCCTCAGCAGTTCTTC.

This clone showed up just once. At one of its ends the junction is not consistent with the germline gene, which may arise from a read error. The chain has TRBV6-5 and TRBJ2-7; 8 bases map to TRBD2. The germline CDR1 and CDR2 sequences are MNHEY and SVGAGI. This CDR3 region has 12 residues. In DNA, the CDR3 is TGTGCCAGCAGGGTAATAGCGGGGCCCTCCTCCTTC. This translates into CASRVIAGPSSF.

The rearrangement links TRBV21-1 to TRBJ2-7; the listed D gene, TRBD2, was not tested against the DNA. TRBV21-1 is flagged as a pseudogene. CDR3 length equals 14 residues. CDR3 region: CASSYGGSDDEQYF. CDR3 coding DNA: TGTGCCAGCAGCTATGGGGGGAGTGATGACGAGCAGTACTTC.

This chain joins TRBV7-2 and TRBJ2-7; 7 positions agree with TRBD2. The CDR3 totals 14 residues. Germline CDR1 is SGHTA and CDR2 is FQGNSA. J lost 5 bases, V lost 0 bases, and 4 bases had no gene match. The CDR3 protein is CASSLAGGPDEQYF. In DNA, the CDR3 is TGTGCCAGCAGCTTAGCGGGAGGGCCCGACGAGCAGTACTTC.

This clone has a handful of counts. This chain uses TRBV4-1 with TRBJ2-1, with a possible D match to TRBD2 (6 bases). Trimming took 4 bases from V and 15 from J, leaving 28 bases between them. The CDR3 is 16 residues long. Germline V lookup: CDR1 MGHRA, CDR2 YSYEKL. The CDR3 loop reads CASSRRDLRLGGLRFF. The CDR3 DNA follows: TGCGCCAGCAGCCGTAGGGACCTCCGACTTGGGGGGTTGCGGTTCTTC.

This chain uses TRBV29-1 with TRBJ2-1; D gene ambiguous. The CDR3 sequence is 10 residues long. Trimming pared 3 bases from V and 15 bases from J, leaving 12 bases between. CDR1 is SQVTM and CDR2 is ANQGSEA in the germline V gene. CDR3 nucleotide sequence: TGCAGCGTTGACCCCCTCTATGGGTTCTTC. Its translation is CSVDPLYGFF.

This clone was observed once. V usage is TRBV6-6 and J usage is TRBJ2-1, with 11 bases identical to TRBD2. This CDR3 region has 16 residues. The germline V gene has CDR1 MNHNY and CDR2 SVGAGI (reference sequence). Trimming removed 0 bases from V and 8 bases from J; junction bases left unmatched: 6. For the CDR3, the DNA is TGTGCCAGCAGTTACTCGATAGCGGGAGGGGGTTATGAGCAGTTCTTC. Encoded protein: CASSYSIAGGGYEQFF.

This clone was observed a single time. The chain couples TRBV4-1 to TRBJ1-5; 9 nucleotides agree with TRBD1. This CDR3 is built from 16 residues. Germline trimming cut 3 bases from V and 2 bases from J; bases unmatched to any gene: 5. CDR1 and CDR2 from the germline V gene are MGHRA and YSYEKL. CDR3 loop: CASSQGDRGGNQPQHF. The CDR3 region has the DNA TGCGCCAGCAGCCAGGGCGACAGGGGGGGCAATCAGCCCCAGCATTTT.

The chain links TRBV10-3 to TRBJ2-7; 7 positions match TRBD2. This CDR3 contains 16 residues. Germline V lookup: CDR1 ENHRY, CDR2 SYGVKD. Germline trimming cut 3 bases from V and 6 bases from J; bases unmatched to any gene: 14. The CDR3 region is CAISDGGGQTSSEQYF. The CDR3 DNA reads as TGTGCCATCAGTGACGGAGGAGGGCAGACTAGCTCCGAGCAGTACTTC.

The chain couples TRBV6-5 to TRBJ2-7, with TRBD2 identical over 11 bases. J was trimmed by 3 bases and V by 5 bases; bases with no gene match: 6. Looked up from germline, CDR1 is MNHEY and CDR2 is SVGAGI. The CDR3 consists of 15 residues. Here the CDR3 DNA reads TGTGCCAGCAGTACGAGACTAGCGGGGTACTACGAGCAGTACTTC. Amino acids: CASSTRLAGYYEQYF.

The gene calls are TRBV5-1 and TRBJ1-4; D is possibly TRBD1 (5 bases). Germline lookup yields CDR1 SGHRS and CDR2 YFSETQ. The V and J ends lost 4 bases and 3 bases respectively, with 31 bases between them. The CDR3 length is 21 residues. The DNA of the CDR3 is TGCGCCAGCAGCCCTTCGCCCCGAACAGGATACTCTCAAAGGGCTAATGAAAAACTGTTTTTT. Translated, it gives CASSPSPRTGYSQRANEKLFF.

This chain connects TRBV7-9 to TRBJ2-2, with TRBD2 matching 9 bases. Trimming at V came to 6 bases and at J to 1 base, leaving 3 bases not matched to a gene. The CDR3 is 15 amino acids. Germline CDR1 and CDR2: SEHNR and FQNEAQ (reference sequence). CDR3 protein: CASRPSGMNTGELFF. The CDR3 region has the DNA TGTGCCAGCAGACCTAGCGGGATGAACACCGGGGAGCTGTTTTTT. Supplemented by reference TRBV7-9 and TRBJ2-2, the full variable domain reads DTGVSQNPRHKITKRGQNVTFRCDPISEHNRLYWYRQTLGQGPEFLTYFQNEAQLEKSRLLSDRFSAERPKGSFSTLEIQRTEQGDSAMYLCASRPSGMNTGELFFGEGSRLTVL.

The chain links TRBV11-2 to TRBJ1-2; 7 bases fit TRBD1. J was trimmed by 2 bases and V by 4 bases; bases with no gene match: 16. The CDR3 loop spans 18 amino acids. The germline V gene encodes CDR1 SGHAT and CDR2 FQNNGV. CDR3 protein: CASSSNWAQGEANYGYTF. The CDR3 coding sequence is TGTGCCAGCAGCTCAAATTGGGCCCAGGGGGAAGCCAACTATGGCTACACCTTC.

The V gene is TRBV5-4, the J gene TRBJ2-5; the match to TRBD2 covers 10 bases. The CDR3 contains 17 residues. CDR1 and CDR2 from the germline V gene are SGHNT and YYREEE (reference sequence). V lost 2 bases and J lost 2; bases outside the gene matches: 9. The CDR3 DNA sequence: TGTGCCAGCAGCTTTCAAGCGGGAGGGCCCTTACAAGAGACCCAGTACTTC. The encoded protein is CASSFQAGGPLQETQYF.

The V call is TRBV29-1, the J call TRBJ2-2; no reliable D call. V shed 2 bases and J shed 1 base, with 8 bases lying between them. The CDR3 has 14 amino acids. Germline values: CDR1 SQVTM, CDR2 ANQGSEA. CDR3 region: CSVERQVNTGELFF. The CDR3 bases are TGCAGCGTTGAACGGCAGGTGAACACCGGGGAGCTGTTTTTT.

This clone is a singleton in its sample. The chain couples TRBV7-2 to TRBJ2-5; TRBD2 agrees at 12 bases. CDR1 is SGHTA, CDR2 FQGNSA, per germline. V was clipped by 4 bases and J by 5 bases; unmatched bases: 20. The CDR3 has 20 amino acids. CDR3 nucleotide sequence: TGTGCCAGCAGCTCAGCGATGACTAGCGGGAGTACCCCGATGGGGGAGACCCAGTACTTC. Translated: CASSSAMTSGSTPMGETQYF.

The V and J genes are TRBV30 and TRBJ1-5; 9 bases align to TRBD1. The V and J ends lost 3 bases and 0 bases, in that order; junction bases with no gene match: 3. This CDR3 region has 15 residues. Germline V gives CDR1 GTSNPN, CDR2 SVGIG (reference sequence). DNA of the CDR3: TGTGCCTGGAGGGAACAGGGGGCTAGCAATCAGCCCCAGCATTTT. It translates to CAWREQGASNQPQHF.

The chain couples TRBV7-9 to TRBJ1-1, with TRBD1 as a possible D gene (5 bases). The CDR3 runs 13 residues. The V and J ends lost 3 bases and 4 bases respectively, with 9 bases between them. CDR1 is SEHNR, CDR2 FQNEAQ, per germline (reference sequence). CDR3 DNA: TGTGCCAGCAGCTTTCAGGGTACCACTGAAGCTTTCTTT. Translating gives CASSFQGTTEAFF.

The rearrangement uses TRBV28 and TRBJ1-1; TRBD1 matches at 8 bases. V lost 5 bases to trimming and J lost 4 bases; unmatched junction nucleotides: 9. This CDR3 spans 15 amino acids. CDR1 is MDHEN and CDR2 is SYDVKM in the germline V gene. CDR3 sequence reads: CASSKDRVVVTEAFF. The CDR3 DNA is TGTGCCAGCAGTAAGGACAGGGTAGTAGTCACTGAAGCTTTCTTT.

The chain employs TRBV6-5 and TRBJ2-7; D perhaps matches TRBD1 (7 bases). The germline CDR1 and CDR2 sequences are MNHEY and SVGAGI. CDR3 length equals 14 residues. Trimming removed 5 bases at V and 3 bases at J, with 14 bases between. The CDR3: CASSRGGGNYEQYF. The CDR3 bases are TGTGCCAGCAGTCGCGGAGGGGGCAACTACGAGCAGTACTTC.

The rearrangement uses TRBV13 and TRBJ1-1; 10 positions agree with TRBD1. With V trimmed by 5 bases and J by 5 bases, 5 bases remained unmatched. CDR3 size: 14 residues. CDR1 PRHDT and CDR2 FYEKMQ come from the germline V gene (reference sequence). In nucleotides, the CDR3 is TGTGCCAGCAGCCCCCCGGACAGGGGGACTGAAGCTTTCTTT. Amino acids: CASSPPDRGTEAFF.

The CDR3 loop reads CASSYTMDRGRNEQFF. CDR3 bases: TGTGCCAGCAGTTACACCATGGACAGGGGGCGGAATGAGCAGTTCTTC. V usage is TRBV6-5 and J usage is TRBJ2-1, with 11 bases aligning to TRBD1. The germline CDR1 and CDR2 sequences are MNHEY and SVGAGI. The trim removed 2 bases at V and 7 bases at J, leaving 7 bases unmatched. The CDR3 has 16 amino acids.

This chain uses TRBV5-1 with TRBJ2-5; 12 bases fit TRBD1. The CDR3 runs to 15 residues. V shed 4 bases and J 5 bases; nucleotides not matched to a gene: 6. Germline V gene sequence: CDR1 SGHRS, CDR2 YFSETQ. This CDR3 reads CASSAGTGGGETQYF. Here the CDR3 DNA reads TGCGCCAGCAGCGCCGGGACAGGGGGCGGGGAGACCCAGTACTTC.

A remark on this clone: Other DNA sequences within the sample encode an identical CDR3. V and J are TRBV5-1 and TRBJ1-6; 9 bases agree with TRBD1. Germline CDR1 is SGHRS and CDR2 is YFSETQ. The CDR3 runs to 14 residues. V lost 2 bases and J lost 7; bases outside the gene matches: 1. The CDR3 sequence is CASSLGQGNSPLHF. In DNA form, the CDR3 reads TGCGCCAGCAGCTTAGGACAGGGGAATTCACCCCTCCACTTT.

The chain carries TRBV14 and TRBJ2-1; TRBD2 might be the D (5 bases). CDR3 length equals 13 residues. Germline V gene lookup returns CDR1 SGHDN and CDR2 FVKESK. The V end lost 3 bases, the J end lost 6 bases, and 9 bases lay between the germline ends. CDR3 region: CASSQTTVNEQFF. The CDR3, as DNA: TGTGCCAGCAGCCAGACTACAGTCAATGAGCAGTTCTTC.